The next 14 T cell receptor beta chains were all read from a single sample in a study of beta chain features in type 1 diabetes. The entirety of the isolated RNA underwent reverse transcription, so expressed TCRB transcripts were sequenced. This table comes from immunoSEQ multiplex PCR, and its TCRdb copy is limited to in-frame clones, with some not included. The sample carries roughly 230,000 clones, around 10% recorded once. The material sequenced was naive CD4+ T cells from blood. The receptor set was obtained from a young woman in good health.

This clone was seen only a few times. This CDR3 is CAWSELAGSYEQYF. The CDR3 bases are TGTGCCTGGAGTGAGCTAGCTGGGTCCTACGAGCAGTACTTC. V usage is TRBV30 and J usage is TRBJ2-7; weak D call: TRBD2 (5 bases). V was clipped by 1 base and J by 1 base, with 11 bases between them. This CDR3 has 14 amino acids. From germline, CDR1 is GTSNPN and CDR2 SVGIG (reference sequence).

This chain connects TRBV7-9 to TRBJ2-3; weak D call: TRBD2 (5 bases). Germline V CDR1 and CDR2: SEHNR, FQNEAQ (reference sequence). V was pared by 5 bases and J by 5 bases, with 20 bases between. The CDR3 covers 16 residues. The CDR3 DNA reads TGTGCCAGCAGCCCACGGGGTCTATCTGCATTAGATACGCAGTATTTT. It encodes CASSPRGLSALDTQYF.

This clone was seen more than once but under ten times. The V gene is TRBV7-9, the J gene TRBJ1-5; 8 positions agree with TRBD1. CDR1 SEHNR and CDR2 FQNEAQ come from the germline V gene (reference sequence). The V segment lost 5 bases and the J segment 5 bases; nucleotides outside the gene matches: 5. The CDR3 totals 14 residues. The CDR3 DNA sequence: TGTGCCAGCAGCCAATCAGGGGGCGATCAGCCCCAGCATTTT. Residues: CASSQSGGDQPQHF.

In this sample, this clone turned up a few times. The chain recombines TRBV19 with TRBJ2-7; D ambiguous. Trimming pared 3 bases from V and 5 bases from J, leaving 14 bases between. The CDR3 is 14 amino acids. From germline, CDR1 is LNHDA and CDR2 SQIVND (reference sequence). This chain's CDR3 is CASSILGRLDEQYF. CDR3 nucleotides: TGTGCCAGTAGTATCCTAGGCCGGTTGGACGAGCAGTACTTC.

The V gene is TRBV9, the J gene TRBJ2-6; D unresolved. In germline, CDR1 is SGDLS, CDR2 YYNGEE. This CDR3 region has 13 residues. V was shortened by 2 bases and J by 4 bases, with 4 bases between the two germline ends. The CDR3 nucleotides read TGTGCCAGCAGCGTCGGGGGGGCCAACGTCCTGACTTTC. It encodes CASSVGGANVLTF.

CDR3 bases: TGTGCCAGCAGCTTGTTGCCGGGGTACGAGCAGTACTTC. It yields the protein CASSLLPGYEQYF. V and J are TRBV5-8 and TRBJ2-7; tentatively, D is TRBD2 (5 bases). Germline CDR1 is SGHTS and CDR2 is YDEGEE. This CDR3 has 13 amino acids. Trimming stripped 1 base from V and 4 bases from J, with 9 bases between.

This clone was seen a handful of times. The V gene is TRBV19, the J gene TRBJ1-2; TRBD1 might be the D (5 bases). The germline V gene has CDR1 LNHDA and CDR2 SQIVND (reference sequence). The CDR3 length is 14 residues. V was pared by 3 bases and J by 2 bases, with 10 bases between. The CDR3 DNA is TGTGCCAGTAGTATTAGACAGCTAAACTATGGCTACACCTTC. It is translated as CASSIRQLNYGYTF. Combining the CDR3 with reference TRBV19 and TRBJ1-2 gives the whole variable domain DGGITQSPKYLFRKEGQNVTLSCEQNLNHDAMYWYRQDPGQGLRLIYYSQIVNDFQKGDIAEGYSVSREKKESFPLTVTSAQKNPTAFYLCASSIRQLNYGYTFGSGTRLTVV.

This clone has at least ten counts. The gene calls are TRBV7-9 and TRBJ2-1, with TRBD2 matching 8 bases. V lost 3 bases, J lost 6 bases, and 4 bases stayed unmatched. The CDR3 sequence is 14 residues long. Germline V lookup: CDR1 SEHNR, CDR2 FQNEAQ (reference sequence). The CDR3 spells CASSFLAGGNEQFF. The DNA of the CDR3 is TGTGCCAGCAGCTTCTTGGCGGGAGGCAATGAGCAGTTCTTC.

The table lists this clone with a few counts. A read error may account for a junction end that differs from germline. The chain couples TRBV6-1 to TRBJ2-7; D call uncertain. Germline V CDR1 and CDR2: MNHNS, SASEGT. CDR3 length equals 11 residues. The CDR3 is CASSEGYPAHF. The CDR3 nucleotides are TGTGCCAGCAGTGAAGGATACCCCGCGCACTTC.

The chain combines TRBV30 with TRBJ1-3, with a possible D match to TRBD1 (5 bases). Per the germline V gene, CDR1 is GTSNPN and CDR2 is SVGIG (reference sequence). Trimming left V 0 bases short and J 2 bases short, with 11 bases between. This CDR3 region has 15 residues. CDR3 amino acids: CAWSVPGGAGNTIYF. The CDR3 region has the DNA TGTGCCTGGAGTGTACCCGGGGGAGCTGGAAACACCATATATTTT.

The J gene is TRBJ1-5, the V gene TRBV19; D not certain. Germline V gene sequence: CDR1 LNHDA, CDR2 SQIVND (reference sequence). V dropped 5 bases and J dropped 6 bases, with 11 bases sitting between them. This CDR3 region has 13 residues. CDR3 nucleotide sequence: TGTGCCAGTAGTGTCGCACGGGGTCAGCCCCAGCATTTT. Its translation is CASSVARGQPQHF.

V usage is TRBV18 and J usage is TRBJ1-5; 11 nucleotides agree with TRBD1. The germline CDR1 and CDR2 sequences are KGHSH and LQKENI. The junction had 4 bases not matched to a gene; V was cut back by 4 bases and J by 5 bases. This CDR3 is built from 15 residues. CDR3 region: CASSQDRGQDQPQHF. CDR3 sequence (DNA): TGTGCCAGCTCACAGGACAGGGGGCAAGATCAGCCCCAGCATTTT.

This clone was observed a single time. The rearrangement links TRBV5-8 to TRBJ2-3; 11 nucleotides align to TRBD2. CDR3 length: 17 amino acids. Unmatched junction bases numbered 9, after V lost 4 bases and J lost 2 bases. The germline V gene has CDR1 SGHTS and CDR2 YDEGEE. The CDR3 loop reads CASSRGRLAGYTDTQYF. For the CDR3, the DNA is TGTGCCAGCAGCCGGGGCAGACTAGCGGGGTACACAGATACGCAGTATTTT.

V is TRBV13 and J is TRBJ2-5; weak D call: TRBD2 (5 bases). Germline V lookup: CDR1 PRHDT, CDR2 FYEKMQ (reference sequence). V was trimmed by 8 bases and J by 1 base, leaving 20 bases between them. The CDR3 sequence is 16 residues long. CDR3 in DNA: TGTGCCAGCCCTCTGGGAGAGAATCTATTCCAAGAGACCCAGTACTTC. Protein sequence: CASPLGENLFQETQYF.